This T cell receptor beta chain was captured by sequencing in a study of OX40 agonist ivuxolimab in advanced cancers. TCRdb keeps only in-frame clones here, not all; method: immunoSEQ multiplex PCR. The sample has some 98,000 clones, around 85% seen once. Source: CD4+ or CD8+ T cells sorted from blood, taken in a trial of the OX40 agonist ivuxolimab. The source of this sequence is an adult with an advanced solid tumor such as melanoma, head and neck, liver or kidney cancer.

DNA of the CDR3: TGTGCCAGCAGTTACTCGACAGTCTCCTACGAGCAGTACTTC. Its translation: CASSYSTVSYEQYF. The chain joins TRBV6-5 to TRBJ2-7; TRBD1 might be the D (5 bases). The CDR3 sequence is 14 residues long. Germline V lookup: CDR1 MNHEY, CDR2 SVGAGI. Trimming pared 0 bases from V and 0 bases from J, leaving 6 bases between.